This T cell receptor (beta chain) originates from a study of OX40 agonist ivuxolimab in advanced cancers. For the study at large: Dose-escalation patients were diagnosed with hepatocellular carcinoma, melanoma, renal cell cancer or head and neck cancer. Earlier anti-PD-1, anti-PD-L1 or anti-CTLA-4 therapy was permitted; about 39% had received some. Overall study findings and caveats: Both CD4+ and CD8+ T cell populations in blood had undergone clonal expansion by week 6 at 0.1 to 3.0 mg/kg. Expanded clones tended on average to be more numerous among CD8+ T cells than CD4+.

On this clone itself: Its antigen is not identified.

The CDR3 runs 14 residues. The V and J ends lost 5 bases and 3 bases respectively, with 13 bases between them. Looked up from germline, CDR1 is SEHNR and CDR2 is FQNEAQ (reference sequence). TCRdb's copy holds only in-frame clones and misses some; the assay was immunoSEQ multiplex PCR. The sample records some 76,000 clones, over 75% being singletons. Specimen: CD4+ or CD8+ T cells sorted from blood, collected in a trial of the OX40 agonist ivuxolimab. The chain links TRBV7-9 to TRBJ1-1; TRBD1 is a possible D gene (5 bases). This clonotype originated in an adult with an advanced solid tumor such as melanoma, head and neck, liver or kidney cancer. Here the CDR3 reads CASSRSDSYTEAFF. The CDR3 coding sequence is TGTGCCAGCAGCCGTAGTGACAGTTACACTGAAGCTTTCTTT. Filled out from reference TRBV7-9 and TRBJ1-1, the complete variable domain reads DTGVSQNPRHKITKRGQNVTFRCDPISEHNRLYWYRQTLGQGPEFLTYFQNEAQLEKSRLLSDRFSAERPKGSFSTLEIQRTEQGDSAMYLCASSRSDSYTEAFFGQGTRLTVV.